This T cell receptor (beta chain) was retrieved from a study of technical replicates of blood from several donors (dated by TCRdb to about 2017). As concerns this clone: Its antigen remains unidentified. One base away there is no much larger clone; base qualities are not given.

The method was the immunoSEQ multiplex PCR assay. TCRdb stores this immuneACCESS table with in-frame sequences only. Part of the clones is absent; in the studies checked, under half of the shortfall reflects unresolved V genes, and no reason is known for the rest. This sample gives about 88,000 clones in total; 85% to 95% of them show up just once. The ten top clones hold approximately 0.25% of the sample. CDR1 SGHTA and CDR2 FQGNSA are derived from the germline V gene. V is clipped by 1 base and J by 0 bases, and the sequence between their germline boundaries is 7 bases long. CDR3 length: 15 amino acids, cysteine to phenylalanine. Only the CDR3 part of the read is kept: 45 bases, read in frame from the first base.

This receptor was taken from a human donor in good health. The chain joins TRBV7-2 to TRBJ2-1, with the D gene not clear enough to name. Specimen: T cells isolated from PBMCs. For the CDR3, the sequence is CASSLDLSSYNEQFF. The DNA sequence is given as TGTGCCAGCAGCTTAGACCTTAGCTCCTACAATGAGCAGTTCTTC.